These T cell receptor beta chains were read from a single sample in a study of T-cell reconstitution after alpha-beta-depleted transplantation in children. From the PCR reads, TCRdb called clonotypes with MiXCR, one entry per CDR3 protein. Of about 580,000 distinct CDR3 sequences in the sample, around 23% were seen once. Source: PBMCs, mostly from graft donor cells, taken 360 days after TCRalphabeta/CD19-depleted stem cell transplant. The receptors come from a boy under two years old who had a stem cell transplant for acute myeloid leukemia, so the T cells may come from the graft donor. Both conserved end residues are part of each CDR3.

V gene	J gene	CDR3 protein
TRBV11-2	TRBJ1-2	CASSLEGSIYGYTF
TRBV20-1	TRBJ2-4	CSATRQGTVAKNIQYF
TRBV5-1	TRBJ2-3	CASSLAVDTQYF
TRBV5-6	TRBJ1-3	CASSLGGTVRPGNTIYF
TRBV6-1	TRBJ2-2	CASSDRGVSNTGELFF
TRBV4-3	TRBJ1-1	CASSPEGQDEAFF
TRBV5-1	TRBJ2-5	CASSGQGWETQYF
TRBV20-1	TRBJ2-3	CSASTHGGGLTDTQYF
TRBV20-1	TRBJ2-1	CCAPLLAGVNNEQFF
TRBV7-9	TRBJ2-1	CASSLAPGQGPNEQFF
TRBV15	TRBJ2-4	CATSRDSSWAAKNIQYF
TRBV12-5	TRBJ2-7	CASGLGTGTFSYEQYF
TRBV28	TRBJ1-5	CASRTGTGVQPQHF
TRBV7-2	TRBJ2-5	CASSSLAGGRIQYF
TRBV20-1	TRBJ2-1	CSARGFGDEQFF
TRBV20-1	TRBJ2-3	CSAPGRGADTQYF
TRBV28	TRBJ2-1	CASSYVATPYNEQFF
TRBV20-1	TRBJ2-2	CSARDTGNTGELFF